The entry below gives a single T cell receptor (beta chain) sequence along with its context. Its antigen is unidentified. This sample is drawn from a study of CD8+ T cells in alopecia areata. Study-level findings and limits: Normal scalp had lower clonality than lesional scalp, with alopecia totalis/universalis lesions showing this most strongly. Throughout tofacitinib, many expanded lesional clones continued to persist in scalp and blood.

The sample's treatment: oral pan-JAK inhibitor, 5-10 mg twice daily. Collection of lesional scalp punch biopsies and peripheral blood was performed in alopecia areata patients. T lymphocytes (CD4+ and CD8+) were sorted from PBMCs. RNA was isolated and reverse transcribed to cDNA, the sequencing template. Sequenced by immunoSEQ multiplex PCR; TCRdb stores in-frame clones only, minus some. The table has about 270,000 clones, around 64% seen once. The sequenced sample was CD4+ T cells sorted from blood, obtained at approximately week 52, from a patient treated with tofacitinib. This TCR was recovered from a human donor with alopecia areata.

CDR3 nucleotides: TGCAGCGCACCGAGGCCGGGGGGACATGGCACAGATACGCAGTATTTT. Encoded protein: CSAPRPGGHGTDTQYF. The chain links TRBV29-1 to TRBJ2-3; tentative D call: TRBD2 (7 bases). V lost 7 bases to trimming and J lost 1 base, with 21 bases between them. The germline CDR1 and CDR2 sequences are SQVTM and ANQGSEA. The CDR3 is 16 residues long.